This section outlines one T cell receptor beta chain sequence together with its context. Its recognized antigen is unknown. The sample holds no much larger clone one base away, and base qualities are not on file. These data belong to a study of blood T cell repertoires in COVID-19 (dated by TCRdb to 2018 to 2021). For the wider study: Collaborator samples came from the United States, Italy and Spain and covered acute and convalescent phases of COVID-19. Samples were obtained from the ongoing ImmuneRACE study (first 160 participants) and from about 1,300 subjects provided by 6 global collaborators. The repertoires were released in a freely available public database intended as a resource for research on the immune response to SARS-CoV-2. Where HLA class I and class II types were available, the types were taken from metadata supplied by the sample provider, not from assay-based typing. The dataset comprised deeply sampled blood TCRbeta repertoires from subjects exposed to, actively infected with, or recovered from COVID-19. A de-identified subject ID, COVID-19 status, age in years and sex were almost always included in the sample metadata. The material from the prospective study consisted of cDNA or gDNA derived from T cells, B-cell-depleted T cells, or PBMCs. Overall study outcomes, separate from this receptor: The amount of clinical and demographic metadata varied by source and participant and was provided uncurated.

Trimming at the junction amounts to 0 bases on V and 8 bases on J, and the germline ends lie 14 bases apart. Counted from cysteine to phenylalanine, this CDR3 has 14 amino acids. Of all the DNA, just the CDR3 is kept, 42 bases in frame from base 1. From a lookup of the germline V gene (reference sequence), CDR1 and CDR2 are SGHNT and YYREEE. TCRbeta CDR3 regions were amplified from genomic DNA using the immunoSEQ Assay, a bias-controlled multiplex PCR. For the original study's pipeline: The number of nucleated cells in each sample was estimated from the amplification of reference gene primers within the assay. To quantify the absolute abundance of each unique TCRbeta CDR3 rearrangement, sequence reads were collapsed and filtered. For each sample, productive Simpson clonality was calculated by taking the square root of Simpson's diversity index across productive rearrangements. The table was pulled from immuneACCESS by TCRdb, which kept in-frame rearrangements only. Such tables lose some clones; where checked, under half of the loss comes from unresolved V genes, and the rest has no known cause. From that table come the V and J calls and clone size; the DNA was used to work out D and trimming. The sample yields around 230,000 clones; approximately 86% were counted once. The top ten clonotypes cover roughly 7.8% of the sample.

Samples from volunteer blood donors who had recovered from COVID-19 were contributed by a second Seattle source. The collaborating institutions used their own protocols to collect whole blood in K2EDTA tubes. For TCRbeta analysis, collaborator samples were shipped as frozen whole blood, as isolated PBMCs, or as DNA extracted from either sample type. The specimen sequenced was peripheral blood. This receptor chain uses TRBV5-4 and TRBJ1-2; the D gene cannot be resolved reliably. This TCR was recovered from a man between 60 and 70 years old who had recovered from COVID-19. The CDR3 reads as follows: CASSLDPGRQGYTF. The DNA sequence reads TGTGCCAGCAGCTTGGATCCGGGGAGGCAGGGCTACACCTTC.